This record concerns one TCR beta chain sequence. The CDR3 is 12 residues long. The ends were cut back, 6 bases at V and 8 bases at J, with 13 bases in the middle. The germline V gene encodes CDR1 SNHLY and CDR2 FYNNEI. This entry comes from a study of lung T cells in sarcoidosis with Löfgren's syndrome. TCRdb analysed the reads with MiXCR anew, one entry per CDR3 protein. The table lists tens of thousands of distinct CDR3 sequences, approximately 21% of them singletons. V and J are TRBV2 and TRBJ1-2, with D unclear. The TCR was taken from a human donor with sarcoidosis (Löfgren's syndrome or another form), or a control subject (not recorded which). Sequences were obtained from CD4+ T cells from PBMCs. Written as DNA, the CDR3 is TGTGCCAGCAGGGCGGACGTAGGGGGCTACACCTTC. Translating gives CASRADVGGYTF.